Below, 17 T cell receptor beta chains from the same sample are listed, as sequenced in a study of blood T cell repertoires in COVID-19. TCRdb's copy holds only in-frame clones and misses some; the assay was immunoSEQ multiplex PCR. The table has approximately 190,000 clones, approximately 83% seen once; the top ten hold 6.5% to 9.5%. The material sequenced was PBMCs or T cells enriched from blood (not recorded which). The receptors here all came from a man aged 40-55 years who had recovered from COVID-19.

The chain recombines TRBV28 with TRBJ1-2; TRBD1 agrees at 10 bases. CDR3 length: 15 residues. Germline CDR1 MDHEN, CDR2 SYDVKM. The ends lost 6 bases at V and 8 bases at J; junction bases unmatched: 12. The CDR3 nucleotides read TGTGCCAGCAGGGGCCGGGACAGGGGAGGATTAGGCTACACCTTC. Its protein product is CASRGRDRGGLGYTF.

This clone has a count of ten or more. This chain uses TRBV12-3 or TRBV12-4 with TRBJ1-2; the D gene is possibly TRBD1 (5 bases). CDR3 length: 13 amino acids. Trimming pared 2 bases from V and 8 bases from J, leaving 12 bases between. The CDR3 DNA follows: TGTGCCAGCAGTTTAATGATGGGGCGCGGCTACACCTTC. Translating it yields CASSLMMGRGYTF.

CDR3 DNA: TGTGCCAGCAGCTTAAGGTCGGGGGGGGGTGGCCTCTACGAGCAGTACTTC. It is translated as CASSLRSGGGGLYEQYF. The chain employs TRBV13 and TRBJ2-7, with 8 bases lining up with TRBD2. Germline V gene sequence: CDR1 PRHDT, CDR2 FYEKMQ (reference sequence). CDR3 length: 17 residues. The J segment lost 3 bases and the V segment lost 2 bases, leaving 12 bases of the junction unmatched.

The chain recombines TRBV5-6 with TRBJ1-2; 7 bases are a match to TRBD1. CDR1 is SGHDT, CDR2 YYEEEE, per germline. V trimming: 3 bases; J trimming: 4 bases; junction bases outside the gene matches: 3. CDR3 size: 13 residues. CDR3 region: CASSSGTAYGYTF. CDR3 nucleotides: TGTGCCAGCAGCTCCGGGACAGCCTATGGCTACACCTTC.

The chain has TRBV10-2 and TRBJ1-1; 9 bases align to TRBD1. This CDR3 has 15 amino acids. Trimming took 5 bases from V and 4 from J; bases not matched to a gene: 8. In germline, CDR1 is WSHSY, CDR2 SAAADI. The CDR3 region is CASSWDRDLSTEAFF. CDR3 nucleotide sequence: TGCGCCAGCAGTTGGGACAGGGATCTGTCCACTGAAGCTTTCTTT.

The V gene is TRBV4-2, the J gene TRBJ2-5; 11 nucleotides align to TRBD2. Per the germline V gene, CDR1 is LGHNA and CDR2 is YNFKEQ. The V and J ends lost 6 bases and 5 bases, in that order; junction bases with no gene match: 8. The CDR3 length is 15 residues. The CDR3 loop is CASSLRTSGPETQYF. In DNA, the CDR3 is TGTGCCAGCAGTCTGCGGACTAGCGGGCCGGAGACCCAGTACTTC.

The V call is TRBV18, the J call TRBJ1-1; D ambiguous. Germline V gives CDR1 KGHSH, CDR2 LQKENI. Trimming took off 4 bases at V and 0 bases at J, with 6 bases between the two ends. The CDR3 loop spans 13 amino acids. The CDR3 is CASSQELNTEAFF. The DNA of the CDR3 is TGTGCCAGCTCACAGGAGCTGAACACTGAAGCTTTCTTT.

CDR3 sequence (DNA): TGTGCCAGCAGCTTAACTACAGACGCTGAGCAGTTCTTC. Encoded protein: CASSLTTDAEQFF. V gene TRBV7-3 combines with J gene TRBJ2-1; D gene uncertain. The germline V gene encodes CDR1 SGHTA and CDR2 FQGTGA. Trimming took off 0 bases at V and 9 bases at J, with 9 bases between the two ends. This CDR3 has 13 residues.

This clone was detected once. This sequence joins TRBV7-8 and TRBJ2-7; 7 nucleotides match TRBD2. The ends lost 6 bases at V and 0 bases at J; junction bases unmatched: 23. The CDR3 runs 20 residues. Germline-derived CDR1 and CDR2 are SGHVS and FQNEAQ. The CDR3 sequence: CASSFDIATRGGRSSYEQYF. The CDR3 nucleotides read TGTGCCAGCAGTTTCGACATTGCGACTCGTGGCGGGAGAAGCTCCTACGAGCAGTACTTC.

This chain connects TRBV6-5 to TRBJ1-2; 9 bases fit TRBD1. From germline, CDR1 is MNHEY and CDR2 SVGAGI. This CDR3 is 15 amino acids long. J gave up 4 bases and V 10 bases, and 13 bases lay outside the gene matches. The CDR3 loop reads CATQGTGGYGYGYTF. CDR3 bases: TGTGCCACTCAGGGCACAGGGGGCTACGGCTATGGCTACACCTTC.

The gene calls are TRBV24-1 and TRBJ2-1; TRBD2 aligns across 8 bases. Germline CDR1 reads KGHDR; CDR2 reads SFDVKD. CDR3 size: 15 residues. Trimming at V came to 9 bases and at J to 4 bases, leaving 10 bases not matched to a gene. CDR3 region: CATGAPGGPYNEQFF. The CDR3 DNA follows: TGTGCCACCGGAGCCCCGGGGGGGCCGTACAATGAGCAGTTCTTC.

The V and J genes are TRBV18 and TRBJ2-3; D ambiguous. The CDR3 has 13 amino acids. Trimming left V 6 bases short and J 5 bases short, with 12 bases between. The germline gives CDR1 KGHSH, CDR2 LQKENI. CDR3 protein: CASSRSPKDTQYF. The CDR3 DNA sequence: TGTGCCAGCTCCCGGTCACCCAAAGATACGCAGTATTTT.

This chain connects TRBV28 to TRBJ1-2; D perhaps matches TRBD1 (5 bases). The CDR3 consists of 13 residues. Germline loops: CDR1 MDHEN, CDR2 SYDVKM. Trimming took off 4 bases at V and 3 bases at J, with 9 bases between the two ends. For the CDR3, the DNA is TGTGCCAGCAGTTCCCCAGGGCACTATGGCTACACCTTC. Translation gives CASSSPGHYGYTF.

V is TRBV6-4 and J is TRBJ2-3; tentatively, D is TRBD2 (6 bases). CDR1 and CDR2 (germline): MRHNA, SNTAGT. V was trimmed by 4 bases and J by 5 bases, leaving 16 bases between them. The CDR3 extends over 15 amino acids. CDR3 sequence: CASSGSAGGVDTQYF. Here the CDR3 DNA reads TGTGCCAGCAGTGGAAGCGCGGGCGGGGTAGATACGCAGTATTTT.

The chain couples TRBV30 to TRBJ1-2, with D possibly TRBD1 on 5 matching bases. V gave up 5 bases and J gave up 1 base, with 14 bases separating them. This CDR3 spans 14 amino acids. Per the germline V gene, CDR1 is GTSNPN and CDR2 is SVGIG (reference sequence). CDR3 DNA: TGTGCCTGGGTTCGGACACCTGATAACTATGGCTACACCTTC. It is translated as CAWVRTPDNYGYTF. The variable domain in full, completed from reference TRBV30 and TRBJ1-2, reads SQTIHQWPATLVQPVGSPLSLECTVEGTSNPNLYWYRQAAGRGLQLLFYSVGIGQISSEVPQNLSASRPQDRQFILSSKKLLLSDSGFYLCAWVRTPDNYGYTFGSGTRLTVV.

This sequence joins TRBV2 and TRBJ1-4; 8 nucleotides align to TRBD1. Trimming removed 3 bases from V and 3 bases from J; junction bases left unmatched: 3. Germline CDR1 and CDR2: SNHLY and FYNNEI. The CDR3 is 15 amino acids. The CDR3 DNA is TGTGCCAGCAGTGAGCAGACAGGGGCTAATGAAAAACTGTTTTTT. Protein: CASSEQTGANEKLFF.

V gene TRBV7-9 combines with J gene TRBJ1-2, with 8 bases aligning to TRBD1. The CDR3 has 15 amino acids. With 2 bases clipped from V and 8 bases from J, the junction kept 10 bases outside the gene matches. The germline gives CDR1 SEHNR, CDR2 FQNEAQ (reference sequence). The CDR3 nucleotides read TGTGCCAGCAGCTTAACCGCAGGACAGGGAGGAGGCTACACCTTC. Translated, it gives CASSLTAGQGGGYTF.